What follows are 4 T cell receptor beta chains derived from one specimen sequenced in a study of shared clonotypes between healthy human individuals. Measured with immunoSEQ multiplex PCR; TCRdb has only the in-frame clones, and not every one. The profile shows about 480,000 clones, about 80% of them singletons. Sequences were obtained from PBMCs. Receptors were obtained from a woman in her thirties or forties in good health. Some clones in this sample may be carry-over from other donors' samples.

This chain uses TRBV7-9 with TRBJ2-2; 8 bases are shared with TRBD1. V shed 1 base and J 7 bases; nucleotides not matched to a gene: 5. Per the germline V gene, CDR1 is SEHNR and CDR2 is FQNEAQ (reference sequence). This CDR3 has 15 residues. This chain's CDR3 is CASSLGAGGRGELFF. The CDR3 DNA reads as TGTGCCAGCAGCTTAGGTGCAGGGGGCCGCGGGGAGCTGTTTTTT. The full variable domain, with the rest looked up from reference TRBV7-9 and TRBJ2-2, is DTGVSQNPRHKITKRGQNVTFRCDPISEHNRLYWYRQTLGQGPEFLTYFQNEAQLEKSRLLSDRFSAERPKGSFSTLEIQRTEQGDSAMYLCASSLGAGGRGELFFGEGSRLTVL.

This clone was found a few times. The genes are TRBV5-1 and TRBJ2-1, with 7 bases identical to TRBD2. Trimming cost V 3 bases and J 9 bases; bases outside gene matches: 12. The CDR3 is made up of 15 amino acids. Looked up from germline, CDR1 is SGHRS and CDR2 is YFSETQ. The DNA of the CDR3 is TGCGCCAGCAGCTCCCGGGAGGTCGGCGGGGGTGAGCAGTTCTTC. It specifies CASSSREVGGGEQFF.

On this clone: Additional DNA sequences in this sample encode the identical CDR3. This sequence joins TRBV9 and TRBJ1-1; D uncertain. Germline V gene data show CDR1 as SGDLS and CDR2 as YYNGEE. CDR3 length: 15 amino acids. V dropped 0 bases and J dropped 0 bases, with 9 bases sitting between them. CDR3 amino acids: CASSVAGQLNTEAFF. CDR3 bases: TGTGCCAGCAGCGTAGCTGGGCAGTTGAACACTGAAGCTTTCTTT. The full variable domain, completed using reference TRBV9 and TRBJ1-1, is DSGVTQTPKHLITATGQRVTLRCSPRSGDLSVYWYQQSLDQGLQFLIQYYNGEERAKGNILERFSAQQFPDLHSELNLSSLELGDSALYFCASSVAGQLNTEAFFGQGTRLTVV.

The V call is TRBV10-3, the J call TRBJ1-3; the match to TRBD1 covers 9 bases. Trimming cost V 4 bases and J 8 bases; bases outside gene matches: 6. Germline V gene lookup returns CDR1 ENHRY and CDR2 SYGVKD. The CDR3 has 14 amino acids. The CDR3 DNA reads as TGTGCCATCAGTGCCGGGACAGGGTTAGACACCATATATTTT. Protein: CAISAGTGLDTIYF.